The 26 T cell receptor beta chains below come from one sample, sequenced in a study of cytomegalovirus exposure and HLA in healthy donors. A multiplex PCR was run with 60 Vbeta primers and 13 Jbeta primers. Here immunoSEQ multiplex PCR was the method, and the copy in TCRdb shows in-frame clones only, minus some. The sample holds around 170,000 clones, 81% seen once. Sequencing input: PBMCs. These receptor sequences come from a man between 45 and 60 years old in good health and CMV-seronegative.

V usage is TRBV5-1 and J usage is TRBJ2-5; 9 bases agree with TRBD2. The junction had 6 bases not matched to a gene; V was cut back by 4 bases and J by 11 bases. Germline V gene sequence: CDR1 SGHRS, CDR2 YFSETQ. CDR3 length: 12 amino acids. The CDR3 DNA reads TGCGCCAGCAGCCAGGCGGGGGGGGAGCAGTACTTC. Its protein is CASSQAGGEQYF. Variable domain in full (rest from reference TRBV5-1 and TRBJ2-5): KAGVTQTPRYLIKTRGQQVTLSCSPISGHRSVSWYQQTPGQGLQFLFEYFSETQRNKGNFPGRFSGRQFSNSRSEMNVSTLELGDSALYLCASSQAGGEQYFGPGTRLLVL.

This rearrangement joins TRBV6-6 to TRBJ1-1, with TRBD1 as a possible D gene (5 bases). The germline gives CDR1 MNHNY, CDR2 SVGAGI (reference sequence). There are 14 residues in the CDR3. The V end was cut by 6 bases, the J end by 1 base, with 12 bases between. The CDR3 here is CASRRGEENTEAFF. CDR3 nucleotide sequence: TGTGCCAGCAGAAGAGGGGAGGAGAACACTGAAGCTTTCTTT.

The V gene is TRBV9, the J gene TRBJ2-1; 9 nucleotides match TRBD1. CDR3 length: 15 amino acids. After removal of 3 bases from V and 12 bases from J, the junction contained 13 bases not matched to a gene. Per the germline V gene, CDR1 is SGDLS and CDR2 is YYNGEE. In DNA form, the CDR3 reads TGTGCCAGCAGCGCCCCGGGACAGGGAACCTTAGCGCAGTTCTTC. Translating gives CASSAPGQGTLAQFF.

The CDR3 reads CASSLRAGAYSPLHF. The CDR3 coding sequence is TGTGCCAGCAGCTTGAGGGCAGGGGCTTATTCACCCCTCCACTTT. The rearrangement uses TRBV5-8 and TRBJ1-6; a possible D gene is TRBD1 (6 bases). Germline assignment: CDR1 SGHTS and CDR2 YDEGEE. The V end lost 1 base, the J end lost 8 bases, and 13 bases lay between the germline ends. The CDR3 is made up of 15 amino acids.

The chain links TRBV5-1 to TRBJ1-4, with D possibly TRBD1 on 5 matching bases. The CDR3 loop spans 15 amino acids. Germline CDR1 SGHRS, CDR2 YFSETQ. V was clipped by 0 bases and J by 8 bases, with 14 bases between them. For the CDR3, the DNA is TGCGCCAGCAGCTTGGAGAGAAGGGGAAGGGAAAAACTGTTTTTT. Amino acids: CASSLERRGREKLFF.

The table lists this clone with a count of one. The rearrangement uses TRBV10-3 and TRBJ2-5; 8 nucleotides align to TRBD1. The CDR3 is made up of 18 amino acids. Germline V gene sequence: CDR1 ENHRY, CDR2 SYGVKD. After removal of 0 bases from V and 8 bases from J, the junction contained 17 bases not matched to a gene. CDR3 protein: CAISESPPDRAVGSTQYF. The CDR3 DNA follows: TGTGCCATCAGTGAGTCGCCCCCGGACAGGGCTGTGGGGAGTACCCAGTACTTC.

The chain has TRBV14 and TRBJ2-7; D call uncertain. The germline gives CDR1 SGHDN, CDR2 FVKESK. This CDR3 comprises 13 residues. V lost 4 bases to trimming and J lost 3 bases, with 10 bases between them. CDR3 sequence reads: CASSRWALYEQYF. The CDR3 DNA sequence: TGTGCCAGCAGCCGATGGGCCCTCTACGAGCAGTACTTC. Looking up the rest from reference TRBV14 and TRBJ2-7 gives the full variable domain: EAGVTQFPSHSVIEKGQTVTLRCDPISGHDNLYWYRRVMGKEIKFLLHFVKESKQDESGMPNNRFLAERTGGTYSTLKVQPAELEDSGVYFCASSRWALYEQYFGPGTRLTVT.

CDR3 nucleotide sequence: TGCGCCAGCAGCTTGGGCGGGACGGGCGTCAATGAGCAGTTCTTC. It is translated as CASSLGGTGVNEQFF. The chain links TRBV5-1 to TRBJ2-1; possibly TRBD2 for D (6 bases). In germline, CDR1 is SGHRS, CDR2 YFSETQ. This CDR3 has 15 amino acids. Trimming shortened V by 0 bases and J by 6 bases, and 13 bases separated the two germline ends.

The chain links TRBV6-5 to TRBJ2-5; 8 nucleotides match TRBD2. The CDR3 is made up of 15 amino acids. J gave up 2 bases and V 9 bases, and 11 bases lay outside the gene matches. Germline V gives CDR1 MNHEY, CDR2 SVGAGI. For the CDR3, the DNA is TGTGCCAGTACGTGGGGACTAGGGTCTCAAGAGACCCAGTACTTC. Its protein is CASTWGLGSQETQYF.

As for this clone: Within the sample, other DNA sequences also encode this same CDR3. The chain links TRBV2 to TRBJ2-3; 11 bases are shared with TRBD2. The CDR3 has 14 residues. Germline V gene data show CDR1 as SNHLY and CDR2 as FYNNEI. Trimming removed 9 bases from V and 2 bases from J; junction bases left unmatched: 4. For the CDR3, the DNA is TGTGCCAGTGGACTAGCGGGTTCCACAGATACGCAGTATTTT. The encoded protein is CASGLAGSTDTQYF.

This clone was seen just once. The rearrangement uses TRBV7-8 and TRBJ1-6; tentative D call: TRBD1 (6 bases). The CDR3 length is 17 residues. Per germline, CDR1 SGHVS and CDR2 FQNEAQ. Trimming shortened V by 5 bases and J by 5 bases, and 19 bases separated the two germline ends. The CDR3 spells CASSPRGGQGDNSPLHF. The CDR3 coding sequence is TGTGCCAGCAGCCCTAGGGGGGGGCAGGGAGATAATTCACCCCTCCACTTT.

The chain joins TRBV7-6 to TRBJ2-3, with D possibly being TRBD2 (6 bases). The CDR3 contains 15 residues. Germline lookup yields CDR1 SGHVS and CDR2 FNYEAQ. Trimming left V 2 bases short and J 0 bases short, with 9 bases between. CDR3 in DNA: TGTGCCAGCAGCTTATGGGGGACTAGCACAGATACGCAGTATTTT. It codes for CASSLWGTSTDTQYF.

In this sample, this clone turned up once. CDR3 sequence reads: CASSLAGAGVVNTQYF. In nucleotides, the CDR3 is TGTGCCAGCAGCTTAGCTGGGGCGGGGGTCGTAAATACGCAGTATTTT. The chain is built from TRBV7-2 and TRBJ2-3; 7 bases map to TRBD2. CDR1 and CDR2 (germline): SGHTA, FQGNSA. With 0 bases clipped from V and 7 bases from J, the junction kept 10 bases outside the gene matches. The CDR3 totals 16 residues.

The chain carries TRBV5-6 and TRBJ1-5, with 7 bases aligning to TRBD1. CDR1 is SGHDT and CDR2 is YYEEEE in the germline V gene. The V segment lost 2 bases and the J segment 4 bases; nucleotides outside the gene matches: 6. This CDR3 comprises 15 residues. The CDR3 DNA sequence: TGTGCCAGCAGCTTCAATGACAGGGAGAATCAGCCCCAGCATTTT. Translated: CASSFNDRENQPQHF.

This rearrangement joins TRBV7-3 to TRBJ2-1; 10 nucleotides align to TRBD2. V lost 5 bases and J lost 1; bases outside the gene matches: 2. Germline CDR1 and CDR2: SGHTA and FQGTGA. The CDR3 contains 15 residues. As DNA, the CDR3 is TGTGCCAGCAGCCCTAGCGGGGGATCCTACAATGAGCAGTTCTTC. Translated: CASSPSGGSYNEQFF.

V is TRBV4-3 and J is TRBJ2-3; 11 bases are shared with TRBD2. The CDR3 consists of 18 residues. The J segment lost 0 bases and the V segment lost 0 bases, leaving 5 bases of the junction unmatched. From germline, CDR1 is LGHNA and CDR2 YSLEER. For the CDR3, the DNA is TGCGCCAGCAGCCAAGAATCTAGCGGGGGGCAAAGCACAGATACGCAGTATTTT. Residues: CASSQESSGGQSTDTQYF.

V and J are TRBV10-2 and TRBJ1-2; TRBD1 matches at 7 bases. V was pared by 0 bases and J by 4 bases, with 5 bases of the junction left unmatched. This CDR3 is built from 15 residues. CDR1 is WSHSY and CDR2 is SAAADI in the germline V gene. CDR3 loop: CASSESNRGLYGYTF. The CDR3 coding sequence is TGCGCCAGCAGTGAGTCCAACAGGGGACTCTATGGCTACACCTTC.

The rearrangement joins TRBV7-3 to TRBJ2-3; D remains ambiguous. The CDR3 is made up of 15 amino acids. V gave up 2 bases and J gave up 2 bases, with 11 bases separating them. Germline V gene lookup returns CDR1 SGHTA and CDR2 FQGTGA. CDR3 amino acids: CASSLPRSPTDTQYF. CDR3 nucleotide sequence: TGTGCCAGCAGCTTACCACGGAGCCCCACAGATACGCAGTATTTT.

The chain employs TRBV27 and TRBJ2-1, with 7 bases matching TRBD2. The junction had 9 bases not matched to a gene; V was cut back by 5 bases and J by 8 bases. The CDR3 covers 14 residues. Germline V gene sequence: CDR1 MNHEY, CDR2 SMNVEV (reference sequence). DNA of the CDR3: TGTGCCAGCAGTCTTGGGCGGGGGTACGATGAGCAGTTCTTC. The encoded protein is CASSLGRGYDEQFF.

In DNA, the CDR3 is TGTGCCAGCAGCTTAGATGGGGCAGCGCCCTCGTTGTACTTC. Protein sequence: CASSLDGAAPSLYF. The rearrangement links TRBV11-2 to TRBJ2-7, with D possibly being TRBD1 (5 bases). The germline gives CDR1 SGHAT, CDR2 FQNNGV. Trimming pared 0 bases from V and 12 bases from J, leaving 18 bases between. The CDR3 runs 14 residues.

In regard to this clone: This is likely an artifact of a read error, given a far larger clone one base away. This chain uses TRBV5-6 with TRBJ1-2; D remains ambiguous. The germline V gene encodes CDR1 SGHDT and CDR2 YYEEEE. This CDR3 contains 14 residues. V was cut by 4 bases and J by 8 bases, with 18 bases left in between. The CDR3 loop is CASSQSIQTRGYTF. The CDR3 bases are TGTGCCAGCAGCCAATCTATTCAGACTCGGGGCTACACCTTC.

This clone occurred a few times. DNA for the CDR3: TGTGCCAGCAGCTTCGGTCCCCTCCACTTT. Translated, it gives CASSFGPLHF. The rearrangement joins TRBV5-6 to TRBJ1-6, with D uncertain. The CDR3 covers 10 residues. From germline, CDR1 is SGHDT and CDR2 YYEEEE. The V gene lost 2 bases and the J gene lost 13 bases, with 4 bases spanning the gap.

This clone was seen more than once but under ten times. The chain links TRBV18 to TRBJ2-5, with 10 bases lining up with TRBD2. Germline V gene data show CDR1 as KGHSH and CDR2 as LQKENI. This CDR3 is 15 amino acids long. Trimming at V came to 5 bases and at J to 1 base, leaving 4 bases not matched to a gene. The CDR3 DNA sequence: TGTGCCAGCTCAGGAAGCGGGGGGGTCCAAGAGACCCAGTACTTC. Its translation: CASSGSGGVQETQYF.

The chain recombines TRBV19 with TRBJ2-5; 8 bases are shared with TRBD1. The germline V gene has CDR1 LNHDA and CDR2 SQIVND (reference sequence). Unmatched junction bases numbered 14, after V lost 9 bases and J lost 5 bases. The CDR3 runs 15 residues. CDR3 in DNA: TGTGCCAGCAGAAGAACAGGACAGGGCGGTGAGACCCAGTACTTC. Protein: CASRRTGQGGETQYF.

The chain recombines TRBV19 with TRBJ1-2; 10 nucleotides align to TRBD1. The CDR3 has 15 amino acids. CDR1 LNHDA and CDR2 SQIVND come from the germline V gene (reference sequence). V shed 7 bases, J shed 0 bases, and the junction held 5 bases outside the gene matches. The CDR3 sequence is CASKGTGASNYGYTF. The CDR3 nucleotides are TGTGCCAGTAAGGGGACAGGGGCTTCTAACTATGGCTACACCTTC.

The CDR3 DNA sequence: TGTGCCAGTAGTATGGGCGCTGACTCCTACGAGCAGTACTTC. Its protein product is CASSMGADSYEQYF. The chain carries TRBV19 and TRBJ2-7; D unclear. CDR1 is LNHDA, CDR2 SQIVND, per germline (reference sequence). The V gene lost 3 bases and the J gene lost 0 bases, with 9 bases spanning the gap. The CDR3 is 14 amino acids.